The 9 T cell receptor beta chains below all came from one sample that was sequenced in a study of shared clonotypes between healthy human individuals. Libraries were prepared by immunoSEQ multiplex PCR; TCRdb keeps only in-frame clonotypes and omits some of them. The sample consists of some 980,000 clones, over 75% of them appearing once. Sequencing used memory CD4+ T cells sorted from blood. Subset of the sample: CD45RA-negative fraction. Receptors originate from a man aged 18 to 35 in good health.

V is TRBV7-8 and J is TRBJ1-2, with D unresolved. The CDR3 contains 16 residues. V lost 2 bases, J lost 4 bases, and 17 bases lay in between. The V gene's germline CDR1 is SGHVS and CDR2 FQNEAQ. Here the CDR3 reads CASSLTGDGFGYGYTF. The CDR3 nucleotides read TGTGCCAGCAGCTTAACGGGAGATGGGTTTGGCTATGGCTACACCTTC. Full variable domain (remainder filled in from reference TRBV7-8 and TRBJ1-2): GAGVSQSPRYKVAKRGQDVALRCDPISGHVSLFWYQQALGQGPEFLTYFQNEAQLDKSGLPSDRFFAERPEGSVSTLKIQRTQQEDSAVYLCASSLTGDGFGYGYTFGSGTRLTVV.

The rearrangement links TRBV7-9 to TRBJ2-6; unclear D gene. From germline, CDR1 is SEHNR and CDR2 FQNEAQ (reference sequence). V was cut by 3 bases and J by 3 bases, with 3 bases left in between. The CDR3 loop spans 13 amino acids. CDR3 protein: CASSFLGANVLTF. The CDR3 region has the DNA TGTGCCAGCAGCTTCCTTGGGGCCAACGTCCTGACTTTC.

This clone occurred once. The chain employs TRBV18 and TRBJ2-7, with no clear D. The ends were cut back, 3 bases at V and 4 bases at J, with 10 bases in the middle. Germline CDR1 and CDR2: KGHSH and LQKENI. The CDR3 runs 13 residues. CDR3 amino acids: CASSPTGLYEQYF. The DNA of the CDR3 is TGTGCCAGCTCACCGACCGGGTTATACGAGCAGTACTTC. Filled out from reference TRBV18 and TRBJ2-7, the complete variable domain reads NAGVMQNPRHLVRRRGQEARLRCSPMKGHSHVYWYRQLPEEGLKFMVYLQKENIIDESGMPKERFSAEFPKEGPSILRIQQVVRGDSAAYFCASSPTGLYEQYFGPGTRLTVT.

V is TRBV2 and J is TRBJ2-2; D is possibly TRBD1 or TRBD2 (7 bases each). CDR1 SNHLY and CDR2 FYNNEI come from the germline V gene. Trimming removed 11 bases from V and 0 bases from J, with 13 bases in between. The CDR3 has 14 amino acids. CDR3 loop: CAARGGSNTGELFF. The CDR3 DNA follows: TGTGCCGCCAGGGGGGGCTCGAACACCGGGGAGCTGTTTTTT. Variable domain in full (rest from reference TRBV2 and TRBJ2-2): EPEVTQTPSHQVTQMGQEVILRCVPISNHLYFYWYRQILGQKVEFLVSFYNNEISEKSEIFDDQFSVERPDGSNFTLKIRSTKLEDSAMYFCAARGGSNTGELFFGEGSRLTVL.

This chain uses TRBV28 with TRBJ1-5; D is perhaps TRBD1 (5 bases). This CDR3 contains 15 residues. Germline V gene data show CDR1 as MDHEN and CDR2 as SYDVKM. Deletions cut 6 bases from V and 0 bases from J, with 12 bases between. The DNA of the CDR3 is TGTGCCAGCAGCCCGGGGGAAAATAGCAATCAGCCCCAGCATTTT. Amino acid sequence: CASSPGENSNQPQHF.

This rearrangement joins TRBV5-1 to TRBJ2-3; TRBD1 matches at 10 bases. This CDR3 is 17 amino acids long. Per the germline V gene, CDR1 is SGHRS and CDR2 is YFSETQ. The J segment lost 4 bases and the V segment lost 0 bases, leaving 8 bases of the junction unmatched. The CDR3 DNA follows: TGCGCCAGCAGCTTGGCCTATGGGGACAGGGGTGCAGATACGCAGTATTTT. Translated: CASSLAYGDRGADTQYF. Full variable domain (rest looked up from reference TRBV5-1 and TRBJ2-3): KAGVTQTPRYLIKTRGQQVTLSCSPISGHRSVSWYQQTPGQGLQFLFEYFSETQRNKGNFPGRFSGRQFSNSRSEMNVSTLELGDSALYLCASSLAYGDRGADTQYFGPGTRLTVL.

A few counts support this clone. The chain combines TRBV29-1 with TRBJ2-7, with 10 nucleotides matching TRBD1. Germline V gives CDR1 SQVTM, CDR2 ANQGSEA. The CDR3 is 14 residues long. The V segment lost 4 bases and the J segment 7 bases; nucleotides outside the gene matches: 10. CDR3 in DNA: TGCAGCGTTGGGGGGACAGGGGATTTTCGGGAGCAGTACTTC. This translates into CSVGGTGDFREQYF.

This clone was found a few times. V is TRBV18 and J is TRBJ1-3, with D maybe TRBD1 (5 bases). Trimming shortened V by 3 bases and J by 8 bases, and 11 bases separated the two germline ends. This CDR3 comprises 13 residues. The germline gives CDR1 KGHSH, CDR2 LQKENI. The CDR3 reads CASSPVRADTIYF. CDR3 nucleotide sequence: TGTGCCAGCTCACCGGTCAGGGCGGACACCATATATTTT.

The sample holds one count of this clone. The J gene is TRBJ1-2, the V gene TRBV5-1; 7 bases fit TRBD1. Germline lookup yields CDR1 SGHRS and CDR2 YFSETQ. The CDR3 is 14 residues long. V shed 4 bases, J shed 4 bases, and the junction held 7 bases outside the gene matches. In DNA, the CDR3 is TGCGCCAGCAGCCGCGAAGGGACAGCCTATGGCTACACCTTC. Residues: CASSREGTAYGYTF.